The 20 T cell receptor beta chains listed next were all sequenced from one sample in a study of shared clonotypes between healthy human individuals. Measured with immunoSEQ multiplex PCR; TCRdb has only the in-frame clones, and not every one. The sample has 1 million to 1.3 million clones; approximately 80% are singletons. The specimen sequenced was memory CD4+ T cells from PBMCs. Documented subset: CD45RA-negative fraction. The receptors shown here come from a man aged 18 to 35 in good health. Some clones in this sample may be carry-over from other donors' samples.

V gene TRBV9 combines with J gene TRBJ2-1; 12 nucleotides align to TRBD2. This CDR3 is 16 amino acids long. V trimming: 0 bases; J trimming: 9 bases; junction bases outside the gene matches: 7. The germline V gene has CDR1 SGDLS and CDR2 YYNGEE. The CDR3 DNA sequence: TGTGCCAGCAGCGTAGGGGTGACTAGCGGGAGAGGTGAGCAGTTCTTC. Protein product: CASSVGVTSGRGEQFF.

The V call is TRBV10-1, the J call TRBJ2-3; 9 bases match TRBD1. The germline gives CDR1 WNHNN, CDR2 SYGVQD (reference sequence). This CDR3 spans 16 amino acids. V gave up 7 bases and J gave up 0 bases; unmatched junction bases: 8. Written as DNA, the CDR3 is TGCGCCAGCACGAGGGGACAGGGTCGGAGCACAGATACGCAGTATTTT. This sequence encodes CASTRGQGRSTDTQYF.

The rearrangement joins TRBV7-2 to TRBJ2-7; D gene uncertain. Trimming left V 0 bases short and J 6 bases short, with 15 bases between. There are 15 residues in the CDR3. The germline gives CDR1 SGHTA, CDR2 FQGNSA. DNA for the CDR3: TGTGCCAGCAGCTTAGCGTCTGCAGGTTGGAGCGAGCAGTACTTC. This codes for CASSLASAGWSEQYF.

The chain is built from TRBV9 and TRBJ1-2, with 8 bases that match TRBD1. This CDR3 is built from 13 residues. The J segment lost 7 bases and the V segment lost 4 bases, leaving 6 bases of the junction unmatched. Germline CDR1 reads SGDLS; CDR2 reads YYNGEE. The CDR3 protein is CASSSRGLLGYTF. CDR3 in DNA: TGTGCCAGCAGCAGCAGGGGGCTACTTGGCTACACCTTC.

This clone came up once. The chain recombines TRBV27 with TRBJ2-5; D is ambiguous. This CDR3 region has 16 residues. Trimming pared 6 bases from V and 1 base from J, leaving 18 bases between. CDR1 is MNHEY and CDR2 is SMNVEV in the germline V gene (reference sequence). CDR3 nucleotide sequence: TGTGCCAGCAGCCCCAAGGCATCTTTTCCCCAAGAGACCCAGTACTTC. Protein product: CASSPKASFPQETQYF.

The V gene is TRBV25-1, the J gene TRBJ1-1; D not resolved. V was cut by 6 bases and J by 1 base, with 21 bases left in between. Germline V gene lookup returns CDR1 MGHDK and CDR2 SYGVNS. The CDR3 has 17 residues. CDR3 loop: CASSPNSGRLTNTEAFF. CDR3 coding DNA: TGTGCCAGCAGCCCGAACTCGGGAAGGTTGACGAACACTGAAGCTTTCTTT.

DNA of the CDR3: TGTGCCAGCAGTTTAACAGCAGTGCGAACCGGGGAGCTGTTTTTT. This encodes CASSLTAVRTGELFF. The J gene is TRBJ2-2, the V gene TRBV28; D not certain. The CDR3 is 15 amino acids. Trimming left V 2 bases short and J 5 bases short, with 12 bases between. Germline values: CDR1 MDHEN, CDR2 SYDVKM.

This clone was seen a single time. The chain combines TRBV18 with TRBJ2-2; tentative D call: TRBD1 (5 bases). The CDR3 contains 16 residues. The ends were cut back, 6 bases at V and 4 bases at J, with 18 bases in the middle. Per the germline V gene, CDR1 is KGHSH and CDR2 is LQKENI. CDR3 sequence: CASSSQGPQGTGELFF. In nucleotides, the CDR3 is TGTGCCAGCTCCTCCCAAGGACCCCAGGGCACCGGGGAGCTGTTTTTT. The complete variable domain, with remaining parts taken from reference TRBV18 and TRBJ2-2, reads NAGVMQNPRHLVRRRGQEARLRCSPMKGHSHVYWYRQLPEEGLKFMVYLQKENIIDESGMPKERFSAEFPKEGPSILRIQQVVRGDSAAYFCASSSQGPQGTGELFFGEGSRLTVL.

This clone was detected once. The V and J genes are TRBV2 and TRBJ2-7; 8 bases match TRBD2. The CDR3 has 15 amino acids. J was trimmed by 4 bases and V by 4 bases; bases with no gene match: 9. Germline V lookup: CDR1 SNHLY, CDR2 FYNNEI. CDR3 in amino acids: CASSGRMTSVYEQYF. In DNA, the CDR3 is TGTGCCAGCAGTGGCCGGATGACTAGCGTATACGAGCAGTACTTC.

This clone was observed a few times. V and J are TRBV2 and TRBJ1-1; D unclear. The ends were cut back, 8 bases at V and 1 base at J, with 14 bases in the middle. The CDR3 has 14 residues. Germline values: CDR1 SNHLY, CDR2 FYNNEI. The CDR3 coding sequence is TGTGCCAGCTCGCTTTGGACGGAGAACACTGAAGCTTTCTTT. As protein: CASSLWTENTEAFF.

Comment on this clone: The sample holds other DNA sequences that translate to the same CDR3. The chain combines TRBV28 with TRBJ1-4; possible D gene TRBD1, 6 bases. Trimming shortened V by 3 bases and J by 8 bases, and 16 bases separated the two germline ends. CDR3 length: 15 residues. Germline values: CDR1 MDHEN, CDR2 SYDVKM. The chain's CDR3 is CASSLGGAGNEKLFF. CDR3 DNA: TGTGCCAGCAGTTTGGGGGGGGCAGGGAACGAAAAACTGTTTTTT.

The rearrangement links TRBV6-1 to TRBJ2-1; 8 positions agree with TRBD1. Germline-derived CDR1 and CDR2 are MNHNS and SASEGT. The ends lost 9 bases at V and 2 bases at J; junction bases unmatched: 3. The CDR3 length is 13 residues. The CDR3 nucleotides read TGTGCCAGTCGGGACAGGACCTACAATGAGCAGTTCTTC. It yields the protein CASRDRTYNEQFF.

The gene calls are TRBV2 and TRBJ2-7; 11 bases agree with TRBD1. The CDR3 extends over 15 amino acids. Germline trimming cut 6 bases from V and 3 bases from J; bases unmatched to any gene: 7. Germline V gene lookup returns CDR1 SNHLY and CDR2 FYNNEI. The CDR3 nucleotides are TGTGCCAGCAGCCCGCCCGGGACAGGGGGCTACGAGCAGTACTTC. Protein product: CASSPPGTGGYEQYF.

The chain joins TRBV30 to TRBJ2-5; D is unclear. The germline gives CDR1 GTSNPN, CDR2 SVGIG (reference sequence). The CDR3 runs 13 residues. V dropped 0 bases and J dropped 4 bases, with 9 bases sitting between them. In nucleotides, the CDR3 is TGTGCCTGGAGTGTATCCCAGTCAGAGACCCAGTACTTC. Its translation is CAWSVSQSETQYF. Combining the CDR3 with reference TRBV30 and TRBJ2-5 gives the whole variable domain SQTIHQWPATLVQPVGSPLSLECTVEGTSNPNLYWYRQAAGRGLQLLFYSVGIGQISSEVPQNLSASRPQDRQFILSSKKLLLSDSGFYLCAWSVSQSETQYFGPGTRLLVL.

This clone was seen more than once but under ten times. The V call is TRBV11-2, the J call TRBJ2-1; 11 bases map to TRBD2. Looked up from germline, CDR1 is SGHAT and CDR2 is FQNNGV. V dropped 1 base and J dropped 7; count of bases not matched to a gene: 3. The CDR3 contains 15 residues. The CDR3 region has the DNA TGTGCCAGCAGCTTAGTTAGCGGGAGGGGAAATGAGCAGTTCTTC. The encoded protein is CASSLVSGRGNEQFF.

The chain carries TRBV5-1 and TRBJ1-1; perhaps TRBD1 as D (5 bases). CDR3 length equals 15 residues. Germline CDR1 and CDR2: SGHRS and YFSETQ. Trimming removed 2 bases at V and 5 bases at J, with 16 bases between. This CDR3 is CASSLNQQGVTEAFF. CDR3 coding DNA: TGCGCCAGCAGCTTAAATCAGCAGGGAGTTACTGAAGCTTTCTTT.

V usage is TRBV4-3 and J usage is TRBJ2-7; D call uncertain. CDR3 length: 14 residues. Germline V gene data show CDR1 as LGHNA and CDR2 as YSLEER. V lost 2 bases and J 2 bases, leaving 10 bases between the germline ends. The CDR3, as DNA: TGCGCCAGCAGCCAACTATCTCCGCCCTACGAGCAGTACTTC. The encoded protein is CASSQLSPPYEQYF.

Worth noting for this clone: The identical CDR3 is also encoded by other nucleotide sequences in the sample. The chain uses TRBV6-1 and TRBJ2-6; 7 bases fit TRBD1. This CDR3 contains 15 residues. Germline loops: CDR1 MNHNS, CDR2 SASEGT. V lost 6 bases to trimming and J lost 3 bases; unmatched junction nucleotides: 5. CDR3 region: CASSPQGSGANVLTF. The CDR3 DNA sequence: TGTGCCAGCAGCCCACAGGGGAGTGGGGCCAACGTCCTGACTTTC.

This clone has more than one count but fewer than ten. The rearrangement uses TRBV5-3 and TRBJ2-3; D remains unclear. TRBV5-3 carries the ORF label, with uncertain function. Trimming pared 10 bases from V and 2 bases from J, leaving 11 bases between. This CDR3 contains 12 residues. CDR3 residues: CAPPLITDTQYF. The CDR3 DNA sequence: TGTGCCCCCCCCCTGATCACAGATACGCAGTATTTT.

The CDR3 bases are TGTGCCAGCAGCTGCCGTAGGGTGGGCGATGAGCAGTTCTTC. It is translated as CASSCRRVGDEQFF. V gene TRBV21-1 combines with J gene TRBJ2-1. TRBV21-1 is marked as a pseudogene. The length of the CDR3 is 14 residues.